This entry features one T cell receptor (beta chain) sequence. Its antigen is not identified. Time point meaning: after neoadjuvant nivolumab, at surgical resection. PBMCs were not maintained or expanded in culture before analysis. The source of the sample is a study of neoadjuvant anti-PD-1 for oral cavity cancer. Study summary: Patients without progression received a fourth nivolumab dose around day 43, then surgical resection on days 50-56. Findings and limits, study-wide: With three patients per group, TCR findings need larger cohorts.

Germline-derived CDR1 and CDR2 are LGHNA and YSLEER. This CDR3 has 14 residues. V was pared by 0 bases and J by 16 bases, with 16 bases between. Six replicates per PBMC sample, mostly from 480 ng of genomic DNA. The protocol was immunoSEQ multiplex PCR, while the TCRdb copy is restricted to in-frame clones and leaves out a portion. In the table there are 25,000 to 40,000 clones, almost 80% of which are singletons. The chain carries TRBV4-3 and TRBJ1-6; D not certain. The source of this sequence is a person between 35 and 79 years old with oral cavity squamous cell carcinoma. The sequencing used PBMCs, collected after nivolumab (anti-PD-1) treatment. Here the CDR3 reads CASSQDIGRSPLHF. In DNA, the CDR3 is TGCGCCAGCAGCCAAGATATCGGGCGCAGTCCACTCCACTTT.